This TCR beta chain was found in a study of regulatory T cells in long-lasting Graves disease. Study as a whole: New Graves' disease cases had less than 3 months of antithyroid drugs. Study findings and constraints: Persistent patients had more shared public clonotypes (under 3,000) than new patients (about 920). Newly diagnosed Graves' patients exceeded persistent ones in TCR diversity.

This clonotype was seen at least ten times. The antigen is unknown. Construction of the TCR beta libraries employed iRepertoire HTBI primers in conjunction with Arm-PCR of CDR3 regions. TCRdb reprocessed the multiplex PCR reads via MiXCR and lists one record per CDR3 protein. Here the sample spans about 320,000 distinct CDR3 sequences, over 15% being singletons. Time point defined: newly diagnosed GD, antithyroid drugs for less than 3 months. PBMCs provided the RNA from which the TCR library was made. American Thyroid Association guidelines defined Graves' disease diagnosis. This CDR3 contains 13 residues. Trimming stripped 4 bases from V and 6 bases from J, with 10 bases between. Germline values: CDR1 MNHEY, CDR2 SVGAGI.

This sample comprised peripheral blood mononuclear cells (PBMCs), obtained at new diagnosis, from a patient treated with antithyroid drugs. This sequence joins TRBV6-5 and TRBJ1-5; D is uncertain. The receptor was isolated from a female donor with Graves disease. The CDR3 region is CASSLGNGQPQHF. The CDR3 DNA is TGTGCCAGCAGTTTGGGGAACGGTCAGCCCCAGCATTTT.